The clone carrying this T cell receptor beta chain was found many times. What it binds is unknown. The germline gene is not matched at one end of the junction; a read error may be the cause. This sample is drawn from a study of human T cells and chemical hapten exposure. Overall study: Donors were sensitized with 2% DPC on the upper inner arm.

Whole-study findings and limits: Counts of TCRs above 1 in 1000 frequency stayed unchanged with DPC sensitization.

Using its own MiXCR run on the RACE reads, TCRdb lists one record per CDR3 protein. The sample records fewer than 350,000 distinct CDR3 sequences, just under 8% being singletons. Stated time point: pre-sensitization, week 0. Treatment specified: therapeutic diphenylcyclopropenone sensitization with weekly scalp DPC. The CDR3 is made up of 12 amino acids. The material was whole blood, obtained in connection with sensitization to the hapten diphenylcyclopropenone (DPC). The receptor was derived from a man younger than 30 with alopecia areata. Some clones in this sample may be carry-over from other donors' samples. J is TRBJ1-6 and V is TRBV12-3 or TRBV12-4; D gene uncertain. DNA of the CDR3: TGTGCCAGCAGTTTAAGAGGTGTACAGATAACCTTT. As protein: CASSLRGVQITF.